This T cell receptor (beta chain) appears in the sequencing data of a study of blood T cells in healthy people across ages. Study results and limitations: Per million T cells, the diversity of TCR beta decreased roughly linearly as age advanced.

The CDR3 totals 12 residues. The germline V and J ends were trimmed by 4 bases and 10 bases, with 11 bases remaining between them. Per germline, CDR1 SGHVS and CDR2 FNYEAQ. This clonotype was counted ten times or more. The antigen remains undetermined. Then a second PCR, running roughly 7 to 11 cycles, was carried out with a sample-barcoded 5' primer and a J-beta primer mix. Each of the samples gave a minimum of 3 million paired-end reads that contained CDR3. TCRdb processed the 5' RACE reads anew with MiXCR; each CDR3 protein has one entry. Of 1.5 million to 2 million distinct CDR3 sequences listed, approximately 30% are singletons.

The gene calls are TRBV7-6 and TRBJ2-1; D is unresolved. The clonotype was recovered from a woman in her 30s in good health. The sample taken for sequencing was blood. CDR3 coding DNA: TGTGCCAGCAGCTCGGCCCTGGGGGAGCAGTTCTTC. Amino acids: CASSSALGEQFF.